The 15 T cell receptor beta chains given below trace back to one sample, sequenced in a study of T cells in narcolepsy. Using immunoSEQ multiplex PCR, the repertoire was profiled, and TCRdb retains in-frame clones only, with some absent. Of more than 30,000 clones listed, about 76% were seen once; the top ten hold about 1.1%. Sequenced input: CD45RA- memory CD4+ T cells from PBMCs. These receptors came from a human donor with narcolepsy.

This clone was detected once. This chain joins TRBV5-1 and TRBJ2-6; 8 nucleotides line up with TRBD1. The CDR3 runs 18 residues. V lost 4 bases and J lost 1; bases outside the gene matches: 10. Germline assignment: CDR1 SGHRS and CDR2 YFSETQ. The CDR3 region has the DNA TGCGCCAGCAGCCTATCCGGGACAGGTCTATCTGGGGCCAACGTCCTGACTTTC. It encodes CASSLSGTGLSGANVLTF. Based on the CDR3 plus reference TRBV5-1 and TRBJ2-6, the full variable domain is KAGVTQTPRYLIKTRGQQVTLSCSPISGHRSVSWYQQTPGQGLQFLFEYFSETQRNKGNFPGRFSGRQFSNSRSEMNVSTLELGDSALYLCASSLSGTGLSGANVLTFGAGSRLTVL.

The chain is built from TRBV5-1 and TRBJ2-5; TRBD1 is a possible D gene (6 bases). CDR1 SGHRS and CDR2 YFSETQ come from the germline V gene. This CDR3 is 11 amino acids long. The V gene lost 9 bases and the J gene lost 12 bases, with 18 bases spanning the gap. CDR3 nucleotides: TGCGCCAACCCACCAGGGGTCGGAAAGTACTTC. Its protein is CANPPGVGKYF.

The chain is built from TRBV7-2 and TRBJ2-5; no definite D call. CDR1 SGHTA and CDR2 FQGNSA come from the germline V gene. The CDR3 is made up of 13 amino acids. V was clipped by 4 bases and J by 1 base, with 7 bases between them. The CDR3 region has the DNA TGTGCCAGCAGCTACCTGTCCCAAGAGACCCAGTACTTC. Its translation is CASSYLSQETQYF.

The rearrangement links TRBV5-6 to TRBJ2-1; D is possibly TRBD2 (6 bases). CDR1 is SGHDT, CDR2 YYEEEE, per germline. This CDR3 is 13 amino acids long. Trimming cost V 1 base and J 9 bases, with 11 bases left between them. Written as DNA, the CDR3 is TGTGCCAGCAGCTTGTTTTCCGGGGGTGAGCAGTTCTTC. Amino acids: CASSLFSGGEQFF.

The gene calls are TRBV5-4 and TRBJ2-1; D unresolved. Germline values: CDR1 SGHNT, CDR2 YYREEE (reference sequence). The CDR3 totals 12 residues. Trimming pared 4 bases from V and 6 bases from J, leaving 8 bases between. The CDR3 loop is CASSGRFNEQFF. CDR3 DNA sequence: TGTGCCAGCAGCGGAAGATTCAATGAGCAGTTCTTC.

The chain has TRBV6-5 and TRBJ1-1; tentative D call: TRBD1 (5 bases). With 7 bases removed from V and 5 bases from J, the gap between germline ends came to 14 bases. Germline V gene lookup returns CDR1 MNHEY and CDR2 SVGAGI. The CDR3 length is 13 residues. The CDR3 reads CASTLGGRTEAFF. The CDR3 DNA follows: TGTGCCAGCACCCTCGGGGGGAGGACTGAAGCTTTCTTT.

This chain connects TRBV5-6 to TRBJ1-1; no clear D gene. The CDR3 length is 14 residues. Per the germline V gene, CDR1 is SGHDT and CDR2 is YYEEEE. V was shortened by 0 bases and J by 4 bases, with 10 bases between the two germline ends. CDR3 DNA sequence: TGTGCCAGCAGCTTGGAGCATTTGGCCACTGAAGCTTTCTTT. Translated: CASSLEHLATEAFF.

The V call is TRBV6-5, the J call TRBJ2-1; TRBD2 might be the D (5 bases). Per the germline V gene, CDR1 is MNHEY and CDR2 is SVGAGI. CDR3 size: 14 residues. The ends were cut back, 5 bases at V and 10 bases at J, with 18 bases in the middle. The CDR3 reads CASSRLPGKHEQFF. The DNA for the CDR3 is TGTGCCAGCAGTCGACTTCCGGGGAAGCACGAGCAGTTCTTC.

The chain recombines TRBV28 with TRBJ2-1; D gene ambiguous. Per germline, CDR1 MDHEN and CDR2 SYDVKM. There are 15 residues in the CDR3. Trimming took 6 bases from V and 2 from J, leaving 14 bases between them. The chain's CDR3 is CASRSRRLPYNEQFF. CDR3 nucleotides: TGTGCCAGCAGGTCCAGGCGGCTACCCTACAATGAGCAGTTCTTC.

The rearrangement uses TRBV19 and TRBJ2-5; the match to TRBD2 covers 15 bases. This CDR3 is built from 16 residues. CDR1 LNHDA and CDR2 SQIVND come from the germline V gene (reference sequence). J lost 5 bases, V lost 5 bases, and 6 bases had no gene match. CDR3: CASSPLGTSGRETQYF. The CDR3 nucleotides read TGTGCCAGTAGTCCCCTCGGGACTAGCGGGAGGGAGACCCAGTACTTC.

In nucleotides, the CDR3 is TGTGCCAGCAGTAGGACCGAGGGCTATGGCTACACCTTC. Amino acid sequence: CASSRTEGYGYTF. The genes are TRBV2 and TRBJ1-2; D is unclear. This CDR3 has 13 residues. V lost 5 bases, J lost 4 bases, and 11 bases lay in between. Germline loops: CDR1 SNHLY, CDR2 FYNNEI.

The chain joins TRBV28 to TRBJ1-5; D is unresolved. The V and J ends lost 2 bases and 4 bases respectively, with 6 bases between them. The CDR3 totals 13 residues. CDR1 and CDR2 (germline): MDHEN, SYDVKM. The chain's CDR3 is CASSLPDNQPQHF. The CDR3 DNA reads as TGTGCCAGCAGTTTACCAGATAATCAGCCCCAGCATTTT.

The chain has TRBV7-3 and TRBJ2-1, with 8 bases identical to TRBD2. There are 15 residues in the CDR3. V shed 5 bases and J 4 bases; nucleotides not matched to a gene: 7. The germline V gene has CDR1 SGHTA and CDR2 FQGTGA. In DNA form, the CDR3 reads TGTGCCAGCAGCACCAGCGGGAGTCAGTACAATGAGCAGTTCTTC. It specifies CASSTSGSQYNEQFF. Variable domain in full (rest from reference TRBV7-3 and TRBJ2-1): GAGVSQTPSNKVTEKGKYVELRCDPISGHTALYWYRQSLGQGPEFLIYFQGTGAADDSGLPNDRFFAVRPEGSVSTLKIQRTERGDSAVYLCASSTSGSQYNEQFFGPGTRLTVL.

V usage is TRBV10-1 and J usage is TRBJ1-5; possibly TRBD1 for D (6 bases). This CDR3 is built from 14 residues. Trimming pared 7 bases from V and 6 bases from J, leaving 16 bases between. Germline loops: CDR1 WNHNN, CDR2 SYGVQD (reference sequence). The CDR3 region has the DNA TGCGCCAGCACGACAGGTTGGTGGGCTCAGCCCCAGCATTTT. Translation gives CASTTGWWAQPQHF.

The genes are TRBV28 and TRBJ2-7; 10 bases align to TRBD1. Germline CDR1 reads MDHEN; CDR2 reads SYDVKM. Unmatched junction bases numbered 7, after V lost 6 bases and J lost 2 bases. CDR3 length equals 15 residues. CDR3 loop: CASRPRDRGTYEQYF. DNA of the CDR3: TGTGCCAGCAGGCCCCGGGACAGGGGAACCTACGAGCAGTACTTC.